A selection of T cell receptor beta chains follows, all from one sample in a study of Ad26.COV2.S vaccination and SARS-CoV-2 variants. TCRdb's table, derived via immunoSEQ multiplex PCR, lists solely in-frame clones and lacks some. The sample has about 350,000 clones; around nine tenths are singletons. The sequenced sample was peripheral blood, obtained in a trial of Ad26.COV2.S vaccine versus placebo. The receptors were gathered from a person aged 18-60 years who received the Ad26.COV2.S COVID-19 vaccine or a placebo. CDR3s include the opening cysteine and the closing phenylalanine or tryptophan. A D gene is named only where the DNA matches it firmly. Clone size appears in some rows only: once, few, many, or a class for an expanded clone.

TGTGCCAGCGGATCGACAGGGGGAACCGGGGAGCTGTTTTTT,CASGSTGGTGELFF,.,TRBV6-5,TRBD1,TRBJ2-2
TGTGCCAGCCGGGACAGGGGGCGTCGATCCGAGACCCAGTACTTC,CASRDRGRRSETQYF,.,TRBV19,TRBD1,TRBJ2-5
TGTGCCAGCAGCCAAGAATCGGACACAGATACGCAGTATTTT,CASSQESDTDTQYF,.,TRBV4-2,.,TRBJ2-3
TGCGCCAGCAGTGCATATCAGATCACAGATACGCAGTATTTT,CASSAYQITDTQYF,.,TRBV10-1,.,TRBJ2-3
TGTGCCAGCAGTGGGACAGACATGAACACTGAAGCTTTCTTT,CASSGTDMNTEAFF,.,TRBV2,.,TRBJ1-1
TGTGCCAGCAGCCCAGGACCTAATTCACCCCTCCACTTT,CASSPGPNSPLHF,few,TRBV13,.,TRBJ1-6
TGCGCCAGCAGTCACCGGACAGGCCACTACGAGCAGTACTTC,CASSHRTGHYEQYF,.,TRBV23-1,TRBD1,TRBJ2-7
TGTGCCAGCAGTAAGACTAGCGGCTACGAGCAGTACTTC,CASSKTSGYEQYF,.,TRBV6-6,TRBD2,TRBJ2-7
TGTGCCAGCAGCCGAGGGACGGGAAGCTCCTACGAGCAGTACTTC,CASSRGTGSSYEQYF,.,TRBV7-9,.,TRBJ2-7
TGTGCCAGTAGTATAGATCTGGAAGTGGGTCAGGAGCAGTTCTTC,CASSIDLEVGQEQFF,few,TRBV19,.,TRBJ2-1
TGTGCCAGCAGTGAAAGGGACAGCTCCTATAATTCACCCCTCCACTTT,CASSERDSSYNSPLHF,.,TRBV2,TRBD1,TRBJ1-6
TGTGCCAGCAGCTTCTTAAGACTAGCGGGAGGCCTTATCTATGAGCAGTTCTTC,CASSFLRLAGGLIYEQFF,.,TRBV7-2,TRBD2,TRBJ2-1
TGTGCCAGCAGTTCAGGGTTAGGCTACACCTTC,CASSSGLGYTF,.,TRBV27,.,TRBJ1-2
TGTGCCAGCAGCCCCGGGACAGGGCTAGTCAAAGGTTCCAATGAGCAGTTCTTC,CASSPGTGLVKGSNEQFF,.,TRBV27,TRBD1,TRBJ2-1
TGTGCAGCCGGGGGGGCCACCACTACCAACTACGAGCAGTACTTC,CAAGGATTTNYEQYF,.,TRBV28,TRBD2,TRBJ2-7
TGTGCCAGCAGCAGAGGGACAGGGGGCGGATTGGGAGAGCTGTTTTTT,CASSRGTGGGLGELFF,.,TRBV5-6,TRBD1,TRBJ2-2
TGTGCCAGCTCAGCAGAGGATAGCAATCAGCCCCAGCATTTT,CASSAEDSNQPQHF,.,TRBV18,.,TRBJ1-5
TGCAGCGTTGTCGCGGGAGGGCCGGGTGAGCAGTTCTTC,CSVVAGGPGEQFF,.,TRBV29-1,TRBD2,TRBJ2-1
TGTGCCAGCAGCTTGGCCGGGCTAGCGGGAGATGGTGAGCAGTTCTTC,CASSLAGLAGDGEQFF,.,TRBV5-5,TRBD2,TRBJ2-1
TGTGCCAGCAGCGTATACCCCCAGGGGGCCTCCTACGAGCAGTACTTC,CASSVYPQGASYEQYF,.,TRBV9,TRBD1,TRBJ2-7
TGTGCCACCAGCAGAGATTGGGACAGAGGGCTTTCACCCCTCCACTTT,CATSRDWDRGLSPLHF,.,TRBV15,TRBD1,TRBJ1-6
TGTGCCAGCAGTTCTTGGACGGGGATCTATGGCTACACCTTC,CASSSWTGIYGYTF,.,TRBV28,.,TRBJ1-2
TGTGCCAGCAGCGTAGAAGCGGCGGAGGGGGTAAGGGACTATGGCTACACCTTC,CASSVEAAEGVRDYGYTF,.,TRBV9,.,TRBJ1-2
TGTGCCAGCAGCTTGGGACCCCTTGGGGGAGAAGGAGGAGAGACCCAGTACTTC,CASSLGPLGGEGGETQYF,.,TRBV5-4,.,TRBJ2-5
TGTGCCAGCAGTTCTACAGGGGACACCGGGGAGCTGTTTTTT,CASSSTGDTGELFF,once,TRBV28,TRBD1,TRBJ2-2
TGTGCCAGCAGCCAAGACCACGACACAATCTCTGGAAACACCATATATTTT,CASSQDHDTISGNTIYF,.,TRBV4-2,.,TRBJ1-3
TGTGCCAGTAGTATAGAAGGCAGGGGGCTCGGCTACACCTTC,CASSIEGRGLGYTF,.,TRBV19,TRBD1,TRBJ1-2
TGTGCCAGCAGCGTACAAGCGGCGGGCTACGAGCAGTACTTC,CASSVQAAGYEQYF,.,TRBV7-8,.,TRBJ2-7
TGTGCCAGCAGCTTAAAAATAGAGGCGGGACCAAATTACAATGAGCAGTTCTTC,CASSLKIEAGPNYNEQFF,.,TRBV7-9,.,TRBJ2-1